The present TCR beta chain was sequenced within a study of T-cell memory formation after mild COVID-19. Using its own MiXCR run on the 5' RACE reads, TCRdb lists one record per CDR3 protein. The sample holds around 300,000 distinct CDR3 sequences, roughly 13% seen once. The table lists this clonotype with a few counts. The antigen is not known. The study, taken as a whole, reports: In pre-infection memory, a portion of responding clones appeared, which suggested that cross-reactive memory joined.

The sequenced material came from PBMCs or a T cell subset sorted from them (not recorded which). The sequence was obtained from a man aged 18 to 29 who had mild COVID-19 (a few samples of this study predate the infection). Cell type and time point are not known.

CDR3 in amino acids: CASSPGSGGVLLELFF. CDR3 DNA: TGCGCCAGCAGCCCAGGGTCGGGGGGGGTCCTCCTGGAACTGTTTTTT. The rearrangement uses TRBV4-3 and TRBJ2-2; 8 bases map to TRBD2. The germline V gene encodes CDR1 LGHNA and CDR2 YSLEER. With 4 bases clipped from V and 14 bases from J, the junction kept 18 bases outside the gene matches. The CDR3 covers 16 residues.